The TCR beta chain under discussion was sequenced for a study of blood T cells in healthy people across ages. Study-wide points: Whereas aged donors had fewer naive CD4+ cells, long-lived donors had more of them and higher diversity.

At least ten counts were recorded for this clonotype. The antigen is unknown. Drawn from each donor were about 9 milliliters of peripheral blood. In each sample, at least 7 million PBMCs were isolated. No fewer than 5.5 micrograms of total RNA were isolated from every sample. A second about 7 to 11 cycle PCR used barcoded and J-beta primers. TCRdb independently ran MiXCR on the 5' RACE reads; one entry per CDR3 protein. The sample includes 550,000 to 700,000 distinct CDR3 sequences, 27% of them seen just once. The V end lost 0 bases, the J end lost 3 bases, and 12 bases lay between the germline ends. CDR1 and CDR2 (germline): SGHTA, FQGNSA. The CDR3 runs 16 residues.

The specimen was blood. The chain has TRBV7-2 and TRBJ1-5, with D possibly being TRBD1 (5 bases). The TCR originated in a woman in her seventies in good health. CDR3 DNA: TGTGCCAGCAGCTTAGCGCTCAGGGTAGACAATCAGCCCCAGCATTTT. This translates into CASSLALRVDNQPQHF.